The sequence of this TCR beta chain was determined in a study of identical twins. General study points: Conclusions came from cross-sectional statistical analysis, not from following the same donors.

TCRdb re-derived calls from the 5' RACE reads in MiXCR, one entry per CDR3 protein. The profile covers 400,000 to 550,000 distinct CDR3 sequences, with around 20% appearing a single time and around 0.9% taken by the ten largest. This clonotype was detected a few times. Its target is not known. Germline loops: CDR1 SGHRS, CDR2 YFSETQ. Losses at the gene ends were 6 bases for V and 4 bases for J; bases not matched to a gene: 5. This CDR3 contains 13 residues. Another study also made use of these data, one on T cells expressing NK-cell markers.

Input material: CD4+ T cells sorted from blood. This TCR came from a woman aged 18-30 years in good health. The chain couples TRBV5-1 to TRBJ1-1, with TRBD1 matching 8 bases. The CDR3 is CASTQGARTEAFF. The CDR3 bases are TGCGCCAGCACGCAGGGGGCGCGCACTGAAGCTTTCTTT.